Ten or more counts support the clone carrying this TCR beta chain. Its matching antigen is unknown. RNA transcripts gave rise to amplified TCR beta CDR3 regions. A set of HTBI primers served as the primers for a first-round RT-PCR of the TCR CDR3. TCRdb re-analysed the multiplex PCR reads in MiXCR, keeping a single row per CDR3 protein. The sample carries 250,000 or so distinct CDR3 sequences, about a sixth recorded once. The data derive from a study of T cells in Graves' hyperthyroidism and ophthalmopathy. Study conclusions and caveats: Clonotypes that were expanded in thyroid above 0.001 mostly appeared in blood too.

With V trimmed by 1 base and J by 4 bases, 8 bases remained unmatched. In germline, CDR1 is SEHNR, CDR2 FQNEAQ (reference sequence). The CDR3 is 17 residues long. The receptor was isolated from a woman under 30 with Graves' ophthalmopathy. The chain uses TRBV7-9 and TRBJ2-1; 9 bases are a match to TRBD2. What was sequenced was blood. CDR3 in amino acids: CASSLGIAGATYNEQFF. DNA of the CDR3: TGTGCCAGCAGCTTAGGGATAGCGGGAGCCACTTACAATGAGCAGTTCTTC.